This T cell receptor beta chain appears in the sequencing data of a study of blood T cell repertoires in COVID-19. At the level of the study: T cells, B-cell-depleted T cells, or PBMCs provided the cDNA or gDNA that served as material.

Original analysis: Amplified reference gene primers provided the basis for estimating nucleated cell counts. Some clones are missing from TCRdb's copy, which holds only in-frame ones; the method was immunoSEQ multiplex PCR. V and J calls plus clone size are reproduced from that table; the DNA served to infer D and trimming. The table includes more than 130,000 clones, around nine tenths detected once. The material sequenced was peripheral blood. This TCR was sampled from a man aged 50-59 years with active or convalescent COVID-19.

In DNA form, the CDR3 reads TGTGCCAGCAGTACTACGGTATGGACTAGCGGGAGGTTTGCCTACAATGAGCAGTTCTTC. This gives the protein CASSTTVWTSGRFAYNEQFF. The chain is built from TRBV28 and TRBJ2-1; 14 bases are shared with TRBD2. The CDR3 has 20 amino acids. The trim removed 5 bases at V and 2 bases at J, leaving 14 bases unmatched. Germline assignment: CDR1 MDHEN and CDR2 SYDVKM.